These 24 T cell receptor beta chains were sequenced from one sample in a study of CD8 T cells in ankylosing spondylitis. TCRdb ran MiXCR on the 5' RACE reads and lists one entry per CDR3 protein. This table holds fewer than 550,000 distinct CDR3 sequences, 5.3% found once. The study's findings and limits: Seemingly distinctive of ankylosing spondylitis blood was a TCR beta motif formed by eight highly homologous variants.

Their recognized antigens are unknown. Sequencing was performed on blood, either unsorted or a sorted T cell fraction (not recorded which). The receptors come from a male donor with ankylosing spondylitis.

V is TRBV5-1 and J is TRBJ1-6; TRBD1 might be the D (5 bases). The CDR3 consists of 13 residues. Trimming stripped 1 base from V and 10 bases from J, with 9 bases between. Per germline, CDR1 SGHRS and CDR2 YFSETQ. The chain's CDR3 is CASSLRWGSPLHF. CDR3 DNA: TGCGCCAGCAGCTTGAGGTGGGGCTCACCCCTCCACTTT.

This clonotype was counted at least ten times. This chain connects TRBV7-2 to TRBJ2-1, with 7 bases aligning to TRBD2. CDR1 is SGHTA and CDR2 is FQGNSA in the germline V gene. The CDR3 totals 16 residues. The ends lost 4 bases at V and 3 bases at J; junction bases unmatched: 9. This chain's CDR3 is CASSWNGLENYNEQFF. DNA for the CDR3: TGTGCCAGCAGCTGGAACGGACTAGAGAACTACAATGAGCAGTTCTTC.

The chain uses TRBV12-3 or TRBV12-4 and TRBJ2-7; 12 nucleotides agree with TRBD2. The CDR3 runs 17 residues. V lost 7 bases to trimming and J lost 2 bases; unmatched junction nucleotides: 12. DNA of the CDR3: TGTGCCAGCAATGGCGGATCTAGCGGGGGGGAAGCCTACGAGCAGTACTTC. It is translated as CASNGGSSGGEAYEQYF.

This clonotype was recorded at least ten times. A junction end diverges from the germline sequence, so it may reflect a read error. J is TRBJ2-3 and V is TRBV24-1; the D gene is possibly TRBD1 (7 bases). In germline, CDR1 is KGHDR, CDR2 SFDVKD. This CDR3 is built from 15 residues. CDR3 loop: CATSDWGAGTDTQYF. The CDR3 DNA reads TGTGCCACCAGTGATTGGGGGGCTGGGACAGACACGCAGTATTTT.

This clonotype was counted many times. The chain links TRBV11-2 to TRBJ2-3; 8 bases align to TRBD1. The junction had 19 bases not matched to a gene; V was cut back by 5 bases and J by 3 bases. Germline values: CDR1 SGHAT, CDR2 FQNNGV. There are 19 residues in the CDR3. The CDR3 reads CASSHGPGTGGTQTDTQYF. As DNA, the CDR3 is TGTGCCAGCAGCCACGGCCCCGGGACAGGTGGCACACAAACAGATACGCAGTATTTT.

This clonotype was seen ten or more times. The chain couples TRBV4-3 to TRBJ2-7; either TRBD1 or TRBD2 may fit D (7 bases each). The CDR3 length is 16 residues. V gave up 0 bases and J gave up 3 bases, with 15 bases separating them. Germline CDR1 reads LGHNA; CDR2 reads YSLEER. The CDR3 protein is CASSQDEQGGLYEQYF. The CDR3 DNA is TGCGCCAGCAGCCAAGATGAGCAGGGGGGGCTCTACGAGCAGTACTTC.

This clonotype was observed many times. The junction shows a germline mismatch at one end, possibly a read error. This chain links TRBV5-1 with TRBJ1-6, with 8 nucleotides matching TRBD1. Germline V gene data show CDR1 as SGHRS and CDR2 as YFSETQ. CDR3 length equals 14 residues. The CDR3 region has the DNA TGCGTCAGCAGCTTCGTGGACAGGGATTCACCCCTCCACTTT. The encoded protein is CVSSFVDRDSPLHF.

In this sample, this clonotype turned up many times. The chain links TRBV27 to TRBJ2-7, with TRBD2 matching 7 bases. The CDR3 contains 14 residues. J gave up 4 bases and V 2 bases, and 5 bases lay outside the gene matches. Germline lookup yields CDR1 MNHEY and CDR2 SMNVEV (reference sequence). CDR3 bases: TGTGCCAGCAGTTTAGGGGGGGTCGTATACGAGCAGTACTTC. Residues: CASSLGGVVYEQYF.

The chain combines TRBV20-1 with TRBJ1-5; D not resolved. Trimming took 3 bases from V and 4 from J, leaving 10 bases between them. Germline loops: CDR1 DFQATT, CDR2 SNEGSKA (reference sequence). The CDR3 extends over 13 amino acids. In DNA form, the CDR3 reads TGCAGTGCTAGTCCGGACGGTAATCAGCCCCAGCATTTT. It encodes CSASPDGNQPQHF.

This clonotype turned up a few times. J is TRBJ2-5 and V is TRBV5-1; 9 nucleotides match TRBD1. The J segment lost 2 bases and the V segment lost 4 bases, leaving 6 bases of the junction unmatched. The CDR3 contains 15 residues. The germline V gene has CDR1 SGHRS and CDR2 YFSETQ. This CDR3 reads CASSRDRASQETQYF. The DNA of the CDR3 is TGCGCCAGCAGCAGGGACAGGGCAAGTCAAGAGACCCAGTACTTC.

Many counts were recorded for this clonotype. The rearrangement links TRBV18 to TRBJ2-1; 8 bases are a match to TRBD1. J gave up 8 bases and V 5 bases, and 8 bases lay outside the gene matches. The CDR3 sequence is 14 residues long. Germline CDR1 is KGHSH and CDR2 is LQKENI. This chain's CDR3 is CASSDQQGEDEQFF. CDR3 DNA: TGTGCCAGCTCAGATCAACAGGGGGAGGATGAGCAGTTCTTC.

This clonotype has ten or more counts. The chain carries TRBV5-1 and TRBJ2-3; D is ambiguous. Germline V CDR1 and CDR2: SGHRS, YFSETQ. V was clipped by 2 bases and J by 4 bases, with 17 bases between them. The CDR3 runs 16 residues. The CDR3 bases are TGCGCCAGCAGCTTCGTTTCCGGCCACGCACCAGATACGCAGTATTTT. Encoded protein: CASSFVSGHAPDTQYF. Based on the CDR3 plus reference TRBV5-1 and TRBJ2-3, the full variable domain is KAGVTQTPRYLIKTRGQQVTLSCSPISGHRSVSWYQQTPGQGLQFLFEYFSETQRNKGNFPGRFSGRQFSNSRSEMNVSTLELGDSALYLCASSFVSGHAPDTQYFGPGTRLTVL.

This clonotype was observed at least ten times. The chain joins TRBV29-1 to TRBJ2-7; 9 bases match TRBD2. J was trimmed by 2 bases and V by 7 bases; bases with no gene match: 6. CDR3 size: 13 residues. Per germline, CDR1 SQVTM and CDR2 ANQGSEA. For the CDR3, the DNA is TGCAGCGCACGACTAGCGGCTGCCTACGAGCAGTACTTC. Residues: CSARLAAAYEQYF.

About this clonotype itself: An end of the junction differs from the germline gene, which may be a read error. The chain uses TRBV20-1 and TRBJ2-2, with D unresolved. The CDR3 has 13 amino acids. Germline loops: CDR1 DFQATT, CDR2 SNEGSKA (reference sequence). The CDR3 spells CSAREWNTRELFF. Here the CDR3 DNA reads TGCAGTGCTAGAGAGTGGAACACCAGGGAGCTGTTTTTT.

This clonotype was detected only once. The rearrangement joins TRBV4-1 to TRBJ2-1, with 9 bases aligning to TRBD1. Germline V gene data show CDR1 as MGHRA and CDR2 as YSYEKL. There are 14 residues in the CDR3. V trimming: 5 bases; J trimming: 8 bases; junction bases outside the gene matches: 7. The CDR3 DNA is TGCGCCAGCAGCTCCCGGGACAGGGTCGATGAGCAGTTCTTC. It encodes CASSSRDRVDEQFF.

This clonotype has a count of ten or more. The chain carries TRBV7-9 and TRBJ2-7; 7 bases match TRBD1. This CDR3 spans 13 amino acids. Germline values: CDR1 SEHNR, CDR2 FQNEAQ (reference sequence). With V trimmed by 5 bases and J by 4 bases, 5 bases remained unmatched. The CDR3: CASSPPTGYEQYF. DNA for the CDR3: TGTGCCAGCAGCCCCCCGACAGGGTACGAGCAGTACTTC.

This clonotype was seen at least ten times. The V gene is TRBV20-1, the J gene TRBJ1-5; TRBD1 might be the D (5 bases). V lost 6 bases, J lost 4 bases, and 16 bases lay in between. This CDR3 has 14 residues. Looked up from germline, CDR1 is DFQATT and CDR2 is SNEGSKA (reference sequence). The CDR3 coding sequence is TGCAGTGCCCTTCAGGGTGGAGGGAATCAGCCCCAGCATTTT. Translating gives CSALQGGGNQPQHF.

This clonotype was observed at least ten times. This rearrangement joins TRBV20-1 to TRBJ2-5; TRBD2 matches at 12 bases. The CDR3 spans 15 residues. V was clipped by 4 bases and J by 3 bases; unmatched bases: 6. Germline V lookup: CDR1 DFQATT, CDR2 SNEGSKA (reference sequence). The CDR3 coding sequence is TGCAGTGCTACCTCCTGGACTAGCGGGGAAGAGACCCAGTACTTC. This translates into CSATSWTSGEETQYF.

The V call is TRBV29-1, the J call TRBJ2-1; D is possibly TRBD1 (6 bases). This CDR3 is built from 15 residues. Germline V gene sequence: CDR1 SQVTM, CDR2 ANQGSEA. Trimming pared 7 bases from V and 2 bases from J, leaving 18 bases between. The CDR3 coding sequence is TGCAGCGCAAGAGGAACAGGGACGACCTACAATGAGCAGTTCTTC. It is translated as CSARGTGTTYNEQFF.

This clonotype was counted at least ten times. The chain couples TRBV5-1 to TRBJ2-2; perhaps D is TRBD1 or TRBD2 (7 bases each). The V gene lost 4 bases and the J gene lost 6 bases, with 19 bases spanning the gap. Germline V CDR1 and CDR2: SGHRS, YFSETQ. The CDR3 consists of 16 residues. The CDR3 DNA follows: TGCGCCAGCAGCGCGCGACAGGGAGGGCGCGCCGGGGAGCTGTTTTTT. This sequence encodes CASSARQGGRAGELFF.

This clonotype was found many times. The gene calls are TRBV20-1 and TRBJ2-7; 8 nucleotides line up with TRBD2. V gave up 7 bases and J gave up 7 bases; unmatched junction bases: 15. The germline CDR1 and CDR2 sequences are DFQATT and SNEGSKA (reference sequence). There are 14 residues in the CDR3. The CDR3 DNA follows: TGCAGTGATCCCCCGGGACTAGGTTCGTGTGAGCAGTACTTC. Translating gives CSDPPGLGSCEQYF.

This chain joins TRBV2 and TRBJ1-6; TRBD1 is a possible D gene (5 bases). The germline V gene has CDR1 SNHLY and CDR2 FYNNEI. The length of the CDR3 is 12 residues. The V end lost 10 bases, the J end lost 6 bases, and 10 bases lay between the germline ends. CDR3 loop: CAIGTVNSPLHF. The CDR3 DNA sequence: TGTGCCATCGGGACGGTTAATTCACCCCTCCACTTT.

Many counts were recorded for this clonotype. The rearrangement links TRBV28 to TRBJ2-7; D not resolved. The germline gives CDR1 MDHEN, CDR2 SYDVKM. CDR3 length: 14 amino acids. Trimming stripped 1 base from V and 0 bases from J, with 7 bases between. The CDR3 DNA follows: TGTGCCAGCAGTTTATTACAGAGCTCCTACGAGCAGTACTTC. Protein sequence: CASSLLQSSYEQYF.

This clonotype was seen many times. The chain is built from TRBV2 and TRBJ1-5, with D hard to call. The CDR3 is made up of 13 amino acids. V was clipped by 6 bases and J by 4 bases, with 10 bases between them. The germline CDR1 and CDR2 sequences are SNHLY and FYNNEI. CDR3 bases: TGTGCCAGCAGGATGTACTTGAATCAGCCCCAGCATTTT. It codes for CASRMYLNQPQHF.